The 12 T cell receptor beta chains below come from one sample, sequenced in a study of cytomegalovirus exposure and HLA in healthy donors. In the PCR, 60 Vbeta and 13 Jbeta primers were used. TCRdb's table, derived via immunoSEQ multiplex PCR, lists solely in-frame clones and lacks some. The sample shows 96,000 or so clones, roughly 74% of them seen only once. The sample consisted of PBMCs. These receptors all stem from a female donor in good health and CMV-seropositive.

The chain uses TRBV5-4 and TRBJ1-6; the match to TRBD1 covers 7 bases. CDR3 length: 15 residues. The ends lost 4 bases at V and 8 bases at J; junction bases unmatched: 9. Germline V gene data show CDR1 as SGHNT and CDR2 as YYREEE (reference sequence). In DNA form, the CDR3 reads TGTGCCAGCAGCCAGATGACAGGGTTGGATTCACCCCTCCACTTT. Its protein product is CASSQMTGLDSPLHF.

This rearrangement joins TRBV6-6 to TRBJ1-1; 7 positions match TRBD1. Trimming removed 7 bases from V and 0 bases from J; junction bases left unmatched: 8. Germline V gives CDR1 MNHNY, CDR2 SVGAGI (reference sequence). CDR3 length: 15 residues. CDR3 loop: CASTPGQHMNTEAFF. Written as DNA, the CDR3 is TGTGCCAGCACCCCGGGACAGCACATGAACACTGAAGCTTTCTTT.

The gene calls are TRBV2 and TRBJ2-1; 12 bases align to TRBD1. J lost 6 bases, V lost 10 bases, and 22 bases had no gene match. This CDR3 contains 19 residues. In germline, CDR1 is SNHLY, CDR2 FYNNEI. The CDR3 region has the DNA TGTGCCATCCCCGGGACAGGGGGCATTTCTCGGCATAGTGGCAATGAGCAGTTCTTC. Translating it yields CAIPGTGGISRHSGNEQFF. The variable domain in full, completed from reference TRBV2 and TRBJ2-1, reads EPEVTQTPSHQVTQMGQEVILRCVPISNHLYFYWYRQILGQKVEFLVSFYNNEISEKSEIFDDQFSVERPDGSNFTLKIRSTKLEDSAMYFCAIPGTGGISRHSGNEQFFGPGTRLTVL.

The chain couples TRBV28 to TRBJ2-7; 7 bases map to TRBD1. Germline V gene data show CDR1 as MDHEN and CDR2 as SYDVKM. The trim removed 8 bases at V and 5 bases at J, leaving 15 bases unmatched. This CDR3 has 15 residues. The CDR3 DNA is TGTGCCAGCCTTGGGGCTACGACAGGGTCGAACGAGCAGTACTTC. It encodes CASLGATTGSNEQYF.

V and J are TRBV4-1 and TRBJ1-4; D is undetermined. CDR1 is MGHRA, CDR2 YSYEKL, per germline. V was cut by 2 bases and J by 1 base, with 11 bases left in between. This CDR3 has 16 amino acids. CDR3 region: CASSQFSGRTNEKLFF. CDR3 nucleotides: TGCGCCAGCAGCCAATTCTCCGGGAGAACTAATGAAAAACTGTTTTTT.

The chain carries TRBV28 and TRBJ1-2; D is undetermined. The CDR3 has 12 amino acids. V dropped 2 bases and J dropped 5 bases, with 6 bases sitting between them. In germline, CDR1 is MDHEN, CDR2 SYDVKM. The CDR3 bases are TGTGCCAGCAGTTTAGAGGGTTATGGCTACACCTTC. The encoded protein is CASSLEGYGYTF.

This chain uses TRBV9 with TRBJ2-3; 8 bases are a match to TRBD1. V gave up 3 bases and J gave up 7 bases; unmatched junction bases: 7. The CDR3 runs to 14 residues. From germline, CDR1 is SGDLS and CDR2 YYNGEE. Here the CDR3 reads CASSGGQGWYTQYF. Here the CDR3 DNA reads TGTGCCAGCAGCGGCGGACAGGGTTGGTATACGCAGTATTTT.

V and J are TRBV7-8 and TRBJ2-5, with D possibly being TRBD2 (6 bases). V gave up 5 bases and J gave up 5 bases, with 15 bases separating them. The V gene's germline CDR1 is SGHVS and CDR2 FQNEAQ. This CDR3 is 14 amino acids long. The CDR3 region has the DNA TGTGCCAGCAGCCAGGGACTCAGAGGGGAGACCCAGTACTTC. Its protein is CASSQGLRGETQYF.

The chain recombines TRBV7-2 with TRBJ2-3; 7 positions match TRBD1. The V segment lost 5 bases and the J segment 6 bases; nucleotides outside the gene matches: 11. The CDR3 contains 15 residues. CDR1 and CDR2 from the germline V gene are SGHTA and FQGNSA. The CDR3 DNA follows: TGTGCCAGCAGCCCCCAAGGACAGGCAGGGGATACGCAGTATTTT. Encoded protein: CASSPQGQAGDTQYF.

V is TRBV5-4 and J is TRBJ2-2, with D perhaps TRBD1 (6 bases). Germline V gene sequence: CDR1 SGHNT, CDR2 YYREEE (reference sequence). Trimming shortened V by 2 bases and J by 5 bases, and 10 bases separated the two germline ends. CDR3 length: 14 residues. The CDR3 loop reads CASSFTGSTGELFF. In DNA, the CDR3 is TGTGCCAGCAGCTTTACAGGGTCTACCGGGGAGCTGTTTTTT. The entire variable domain, with the rest obtained from reference TRBV5-4 and TRBJ2-2, is as follows: ETGVTQSPTHLIKTRGQQVTLRCSSQSGHNTVSWYQQALGQGPQFIFQYYREEENGRGNFPPRFSGLQFPNYSSELNVNALELDDSALYLCASSFTGSTGELFFGEGSRLTVL.

The chain joins TRBV29-1 to TRBJ1-2; the match to TRBD1 covers 8 bases. The CDR3 is made up of 13 amino acids. Germline lookup yields CDR1 SQVTM and CDR2 ANQGSEA. The junction had 2 bases not matched to a gene; V was cut back by 0 bases and J by 5 bases. CDR3 protein: CSVEEGQGYGYTF. The CDR3 nucleotides are TGCAGCGTTGAAGAAGGACAGGGTTATGGCTACACCTTC.

The chain employs TRBV2 and TRBJ2-1; the D is unclear. The germline V and J ends were trimmed by 4 bases and 7 bases, with 17 bases remaining between them. Germline CDR1 and CDR2: SNHLY and FYNNEI. The CDR3 totals 15 residues. CDR3 coding DNA: TGTGCCAGCAGTGTTGGTTCCCCCGCGCCTAATGAGCAGTTCTTC. It codes for CASSVGSPAPNEQFF.